This T cell receptor beta chain comes out of a study of blood T cell repertoires in COVID-19. Produced via immunoSEQ multiplex PCR; TCRdb's table is partial and in-frame only. The sample has around 170,000 clones, approximately 86% seen once. The CDR3 sequence is 12 residues long. The V segment lost 7 bases and the J segment 4 bases; nucleotides outside the gene matches: 5. The germline gives CDR1 SQVTM, CDR2 ANQGSEA. This clone was picked up one time. This receptor was taken from a man in his sixties with COVID-19, enrolled during active disease. The V and J genes are TRBV29-1 and TRBJ2-3; 7 bases agree with TRBD1. Sequencing was done on a sample of peripheral blood. The CDR3 DNA reads TGCAGCGCTAGCCAGGGGGCAGATACGCAGTATTTT. It encodes CSASQGADTQYF.